This is a list of T cell receptor beta chains from one sample in a study of T cells in localized non-small cell lung cancer. Assay used: immunoSEQ multiplex PCR; TCRdb lists only in-frame clones, some missing. The sample has fewer than 20,000 clones, 80% to 90% seen once. The sample consisted of peripheral blood, taken before any cancer treatment. These receptors all stem from a male donor older than 55 with stage I lung adenocarcinoma. Each CDR3 is given with its conserved first and last residue. The order of the fields is D gene, J gene, V gene, clone size, CDR3 DNA, CDR3 protein. The D gene is left open where the match is weak. Clone size is stated in some rows and not others, as once, few, many or a class when expanded.

d_gene: TRBD1; j_gene: TRBJ1-6; v_gene: TRBV5-5; abundance: .; CDR3nt: TGTGCCAGCAGCTTCATTCACACGACAGGGGGCACAGTAAATTCACCCCTCCACTTT; CDR3aa: CASSFIHTTGGTVNSPLHF
d_gene: .; j_gene: TRBJ1-2; v_gene: TRBV19; abundance: once; CDR3nt: TGTGCCAGTAGTATAGATCAACAGGAAATTATCTATGGCTACACCTTC; CDR3aa: CASSIDQQEIIYGYTF
d_gene: .; j_gene: TRBJ2-6; v_gene: TRBV4-2; abundance: once; CDR3nt: TGTGCCAGCAGCCAAGCCTCGAGCTCTGGGGCCAACGTCCTGACTTTC; CDR3aa: CASSQASSSGANVLTF
d_gene: TRBD2; j_gene: TRBJ2-1; v_gene: TRBV19; abundance: .; CDR3nt: TGTGCCAGTAGTGGTGGGACTAGCGGTCGCTACAATGAGCAGTTCTTC; CDR3aa: CASSGGTSGRYNEQFF
d_gene: .; j_gene: TRBJ1-3; v_gene: TRBV14; abundance: .; CDR3nt: TGTGCCAGCAGCCAAAGCTGGGGGAGGAACACCATATATTTT; CDR3aa: CASSQSWGRNTIYF
d_gene: .; j_gene: TRBJ2-1; v_gene: TRBV30; abundance: .; CDR3nt: TGTGCCTGGGGGCTCAGGAATGAGCAGTTCTTC; CDR3aa: CAWGLRNEQFF
d_gene: TRBD2; j_gene: TRBJ2-3; v_gene: TRBV18; abundance: .; CDR3nt: TGTGCCAGCTCACAAGGACTAGCGGGAGGGCCGGGCACAGATACGCAGTATTTT; CDR3aa: CASSQGLAGGPGTDTQYF
d_gene: TRBD1; j_gene: TRBJ1-5; v_gene: TRBV7-6; abundance: .; CDR3nt: TGTGCCAGCGGAAGAGACAGGGCCCAGCCCCAGCATTTT; CDR3aa: CASGRDRAQPQHF
d_gene: .; j_gene: TRBJ1-1; v_gene: TRBV7-9; abundance: .; CDR3nt: TGTGCCAGCAACACACACGGGAACACTGAAGCTTTCTTT; CDR3aa: CASNTHGNTEAFF
d_gene: .; j_gene: TRBJ2-6; v_gene: TRBV7-9; abundance: few; CDR3nt: TGTGCCACCGTCCGGGAGAGTGGGGCCAACGTCCTGACTTTC; CDR3aa: CATVRESGANVLTF
d_gene: .; j_gene: TRBJ2-4; v_gene: TRBV27; abundance: .; CDR3nt: TGTGCCAGCAGTTTACCCTCGGGGGACTCACTAGCCAAAAACATTCAGTACTTC; CDR3aa: CASSLPSGDSLAKNIQYF
d_gene: .; j_gene: TRBJ1-1; v_gene: TRBV7-9; abundance: .; CDR3nt: TGTGCCAGCCGCGAGATGAACACTGAAGCTTTCTTT; CDR3aa: CASREMNTEAFF
d_gene: .; j_gene: TRBJ1-5; v_gene: TRBV28; abundance: .; CDR3nt: TGTGCCAGCAGTTTCTATAGGGGGAACTATAATAGCAATCAGCCCCAGCATTTT; CDR3aa: CASSFYRGNYNSNQPQHF
d_gene: .; j_gene: TRBJ1-3; v_gene: TRBV11-2; abundance: once; CDR3nt: TGTGCCAGCAGCTTGCAGGGGCAAGGAAACACCATATATTTT; CDR3aa: CASSLQGQGNTIYF
d_gene: TRBD1; j_gene: TRBJ2-6; v_gene: TRBV5-1; abundance: .; CDR3nt: TGCGCCAGCCAGACAGGGGTCGGGGCCAACGTCCTGACTTTC; CDR3aa: CASQTGVGANVLTF
d_gene: .; j_gene: TRBJ1-5; v_gene: TRBV4-3; abundance: .; CDR3nt: TGCGCCAGCAGCCAAGACACGAATCAGCCCCAGCATTTT; CDR3aa: CASSQDTNQPQHF
d_gene: .; j_gene: TRBJ2-2; v_gene: TRBV19; abundance: .; CDR3nt: TGTGCCAGTAAAAGGGCCTCCGAGCTGTTTTTT; CDR3aa: CASKRASELFF
d_gene: .; j_gene: TRBJ2-3; v_gene: TRBV6-5; abundance: .; CDR3nt: TGTGCCAGCAGTTACGGGGCAAGGCCACACCCAGATACGCAGTATTTT; CDR3aa: CASSYGARPHPDTQYF
d_gene: .; j_gene: TRBJ2-7; v_gene: TRBV18; abundance: .; CDR3nt: TGTGCCAGCTCGGCCCAGGACTCCTACGAGCAGTACTTC; CDR3aa: CASSAQDSYEQYF
d_gene: .; j_gene: TRBJ2-7; v_gene: TRBV7-2; abundance: .; CDR3nt: TGTGCCAGCAGCAGGGTCGTTCCGGGGGAGCAGTACTTC; CDR3aa: CASSRVVPGEQYF
d_gene: .; j_gene: TRBJ1-5; v_gene: TRBV18; abundance: .; CDR3nt: TGTGCCAGCTCACCCCCCCTTGGATTAAGCAATCAGCCCCAGCATTTT; CDR3aa: CASSPPLGLSNQPQHF
d_gene: .; j_gene: TRBJ1-5; v_gene: TRBV5-1; abundance: .; CDR3nt: TGCGCCAGCAGAGAGTCGACAGAACCCATCGCGCATTTT; CDR3aa: CASRESTEPIAHF
d_gene: .; j_gene: TRBJ2-7; v_gene: TRBV20-1; abundance: .; CDR3nt: TGCAGTGCCAGCTCCTACGAGCAGTACTTC; CDR3aa: CSASSYEQYF
d_gene: TRBD1; j_gene: TRBJ2-7; v_gene: TRBV28; abundance: few; CDR3nt: TGTGCCAGCAGTACTCCGGGACAGGGGACCTACGAGCAGTACTTC; CDR3aa: CASSTPGQGTYEQYF
d_gene: .; j_gene: TRBJ2-4; v_gene: TRBV19; abundance: .; CDR3nt: TGTGCCAGTAGTACCCCAGGGTGGGCCAAAAACATTCAGTACTTC; CDR3aa: CASSTPGWAKNIQYF
d_gene: .; j_gene: TRBJ1-6; v_gene: TRBV19; abundance: .; CDR3nt: TGTGCCAGTAGCCTTGTAGATTCACCCCTCCACTTT; CDR3aa: CASSLVDSPLHF
d_gene: .; j_gene: TRBJ1-4; v_gene: TRBV6-1; abundance: .; CDR3nt: TGTGCCAGCAGGGGAGGGGCTAATGAAAAACTGTTTTTT; CDR3aa: CASRGGANEKLFF
d_gene: .; j_gene: TRBJ2-5; v_gene: TRBV15; abundance: .; CDR3nt: TGTGCCACCAGCAGCTCCTATGGGAGCAGACGGGATACCCAGTACTTC; CDR3aa: CATSSSYGSRRDTQYF
d_gene: TRBD1; j_gene: TRBJ2-2; v_gene: TRBV14; abundance: .; CDR3nt: TGTGCCAGCAGCCAAGTCCGGACAGGGGCGGGGGAGCTGTTTTTT; CDR3aa: CASSQVRTGAGELFF
d_gene: .; j_gene: TRBJ1-2; v_gene: TRBV5-5; abundance: few; CDR3nt: TGTGCCAGCAGCTTGATTCGGACAGACGATGGCTACACCTTC; CDR3aa: CASSLIRTDDGYTF
d_gene: TRBD1; j_gene: TRBJ1-5; v_gene: TRBV7-9; abundance: .; CDR3nt: TGTGCCAGCAGCCCTACAGGGGAGGCACAGCCCCAGCATTTT; CDR3aa: CASSPTGEAQPQHF
d_gene: TRBD1; j_gene: TRBJ1-1; v_gene: TRBV6-1; abundance: .; CDR3nt: TGTGCCAGCAGAGGACAGGGCGAAGCTTTCTTT; CDR3aa: CASRGQGEAFF
d_gene: .; j_gene: TRBJ2-3; v_gene: TRBV5-1; abundance: .; CDR3nt: TGCGCCAGCAGCTTGGAGTTGCGGGGAGCAGATACGCAGTATTTT; CDR3aa: CASSLELRGADTQYF
d_gene: .; j_gene: TRBJ1-4; v_gene: TRBV6-1; abundance: .; CDR3nt: TGTGCCAGCAGTGCGGTCCAGCAGAATGAAAAACTGTTTTTT; CDR3aa: CASSAVQQNEKLFF
d_gene: .; j_gene: TRBJ1-1; v_gene: TRBV9; abundance: .; CDR3nt: TGTGCCAGCAGCGTAGCCGCAAACACTGAAGCTTTCTTT; CDR3aa: CASSVAANTEAFF
d_gene: .; j_gene: TRBJ1-5; v_gene: TRBV28; abundance: .; CDR3nt: TGTGCCAGCAGATTCCAGGGGCGCAATCAGCCCCAGCATTTT; CDR3aa: CASRFQGRNQPQHF
d_gene: .; j_gene: TRBJ1-2; v_gene: TRBV7-8; abundance: .; CDR3nt: TGTGCCAGCAGCTATAATTGGCCAGGGGATGGCGGCTACACCTTC; CDR3aa: CASSYNWPGDGGYTF
d_gene: .; j_gene: TRBJ1-5; v_gene: TRBV30; abundance: few; CDR3nt: TGTGCCTGGAATTCGGGGGGGGATCAGCCCCAGCATTTT; CDR3aa: CAWNSGGDQPQHF
d_gene: .; j_gene: TRBJ1-1; v_gene: TRBV28; abundance: few; CDR3nt: TGTGCCAGTAGACCCACAGGTTTCCTTTTCACTGAAGCTTTCTTT; CDR3aa: CASRPTGFLFTEAFF
d_gene: TRBD2; j_gene: TRBJ2-7; v_gene: TRBV27; abundance: .; CDR3nt: TGTGCCAGCGGACTTTTCACTAGCGGGAGGGAGCAGTACTTC; CDR3aa: CASGLFTSGREQYF
d_gene: .; j_gene: TRBJ1-6; v_gene: TRBV6-5; abundance: .; CDR3nt: TGTGCCAGCAGTTACTCAACGAGAAGTTATAATTCACCCCTCCACTTT; CDR3aa: CASSYSTRSYNSPLHF
d_gene: .; j_gene: TRBJ1-1; v_gene: TRBV28; abundance: .; CDR3nt: TGTGCCAGCAGTAACCTCCATTCCGGGACACAGAACACTGAAGCTTTCTTT; CDR3aa: CASSNLHSGTQNTEAFF
d_gene: TRBD2; j_gene: TRBJ2-1; v_gene: TRBV27; abundance: .; CDR3nt: TGTGCCAGCAGTTTACGAGCGGGGGAAAACAATGAGCAGTTCTTC; CDR3aa: CASSLRAGENNEQFF
d_gene: TRBD2; j_gene: TRBJ2-3; v_gene: TRBV5-4; abundance: once; CDR3nt: TGTGCCAGCAGCTTACGACTAGCGGGGGGGCCGACAGATACGCAGTATTTT; CDR3aa: CASSLRLAGGPTDTQYF
d_gene: .; j_gene: TRBJ2-5; v_gene: TRBV19; abundance: .; CDR3nt: TGTGCCAGTAGCCGCGGACAGTTTCAAGAGACCCAGTACTTC; CDR3aa: CASSRGQFQETQYF
d_gene: .; j_gene: TRBJ2-2; v_gene: TRBV30; abundance: .; CDR3nt: TGTGCCTGGAGTGTAAGGGCAGGCAACACCGGGGAGCTGTTTTTT; CDR3aa: CAWSVRAGNTGELFF
d_gene: .; j_gene: TRBJ2-5; v_gene: TRBV7-2; abundance: .; CDR3nt: TGTGCCAGCAGCCCGGGGGACCAAGGGGAGACCCAGTACTTC; CDR3aa: CASSPGDQGETQYF
d_gene: .; j_gene: TRBJ1-1; v_gene: TRBV4-1; abundance: .; CDR3nt: TGCGCCAGCAGCCAAGAAGGGGCCAGCACTGAAGCTTTCTTT; CDR3aa: CASSQEGASTEAFF
d_gene: .; j_gene: TRBJ2-7; v_gene: TRBV19; abundance: .; CDR3nt: TGTGCCAGTAGTTCCCTTGACAGTCCCGGGGGAGGAGAGCAGTACTTC; CDR3aa: CASSSLDSPGGGEQYF
d_gene: .; j_gene: TRBJ1-6; v_gene: TRBV7-9; abundance: .; CDR3nt: TGTGCCAGCACCAAAGAGGGGAATTCACCCCTCCACTTT; CDR3aa: CASTKEGNSPLHF
d_gene: .; j_gene: TRBJ2-3; v_gene: TRBV4-1; abundance: .; CDR3nt: TGCGCCAGCAGCCAGGGGGGCACCACAGATACGCAGTATTTT; CDR3aa: CASSQGGTTDTQYF
d_gene: .; j_gene: TRBJ2-5; v_gene: TRBV20-1; abundance: .; CDR3nt: TGCAGTGCTAGAGAACGAGAGACCCAGTACTTC; CDR3aa: CSARERETQYF